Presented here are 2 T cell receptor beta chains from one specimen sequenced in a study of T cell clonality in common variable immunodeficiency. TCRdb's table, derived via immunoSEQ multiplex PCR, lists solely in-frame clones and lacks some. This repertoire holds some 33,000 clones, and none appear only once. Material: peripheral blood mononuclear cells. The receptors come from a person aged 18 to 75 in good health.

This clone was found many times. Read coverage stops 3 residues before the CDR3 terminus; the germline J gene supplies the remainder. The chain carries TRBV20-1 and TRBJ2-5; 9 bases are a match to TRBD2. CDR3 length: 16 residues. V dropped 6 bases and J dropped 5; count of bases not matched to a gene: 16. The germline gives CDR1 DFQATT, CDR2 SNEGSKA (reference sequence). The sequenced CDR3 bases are TGCAGTGCCAATTTGTTGGCGGGAGGGAGGAAGGAGACC. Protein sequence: CSANLLAGGRKET. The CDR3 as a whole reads CSANLLAGGRKETQYF.

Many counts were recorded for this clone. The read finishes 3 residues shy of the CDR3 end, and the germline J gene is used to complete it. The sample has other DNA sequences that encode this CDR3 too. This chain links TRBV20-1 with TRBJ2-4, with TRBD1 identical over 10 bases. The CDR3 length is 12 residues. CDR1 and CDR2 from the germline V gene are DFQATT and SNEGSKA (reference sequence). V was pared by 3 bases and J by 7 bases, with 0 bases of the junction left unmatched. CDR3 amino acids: CSARGQGNIQYF. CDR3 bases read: TGCAGTGCTAGGGGACAGGGGAACATT.